This entry lists 9 T cell receptor beta chains sequenced from one sample in a study of blood T cell repertoires in COVID-19. Repertoires were generated with immunoSEQ multiplex PCR, while TCRdb's copy carries only in-frame clones and drops some. The table records hundreds of thousands of clones, 83% of them present only once. The sequenced sample was PBMCs or T cells enriched from blood (not recorded which). These receptor sequences come from a woman aged 50 to 60 who had been exposed to COVID-19.

Here the CDR3 DNA reads TGTGCCAGCAGTTCTTCAGGGATAGCTAACTATGGCTACACCTTC. Protein sequence: CASSSSGIANYGYTF. The V and J genes are TRBV27 and TRBJ1-2; D is perhaps TRBD1 (5 bases). From germline, CDR1 is MNHEY and CDR2 SMNVEV (reference sequence). With 4 bases removed from V and 0 bases from J, the gap between germline ends came to 12 bases. This CDR3 spans 15 amino acids.

This sequence joins TRBV5-6 and TRBJ1-2, with D unclear. With 1 base removed from V and 8 bases from J, the gap between germline ends came to 15 bases. There are 14 residues in the CDR3. CDR1 and CDR2 (germline): SGHDT, YYEEEE. CDR3: CASSLYPAERGYTF. CDR3 in DNA: TGTGCCAGCAGCTTGTATCCGGCGGAGCGGGGCTACACCTTC. The variable domain in full, completed from reference TRBV5-6 and TRBJ1-2, reads DAGVTQSPTHLIKTRGQQVTLRCSPKSGHDTVSWYQQALGQGPQFIFQYYEEEERQRGNFPDRFSGHQFPNYSSELNVNALLLGDSALYLCASSLYPAERGYTFGSGTRLTVV.

The rearrangement links TRBV12-3 or TRBV12-4 to TRBJ2-5, with D maybe TRBD2 (5 bases). The CDR3 length is 11 residues. Trimming removed 9 bases from V and 8 bases from J, with 13 bases in between. As DNA, the CDR3 is TGTGCCAGTGCGACTAAGGGAACCCAGTACTTC. Protein: CASATKGTQYF.

The V gene is TRBV19, the J gene TRBJ1-4; D remains unclear. Germline loops: CDR1 LNHDA, CDR2 SQIVND (reference sequence). This CDR3 has 15 amino acids. The V end was cut by 1 base, the J end by 0 bases, with 6 bases between. For the CDR3, the DNA is TGTGCCAGTAGTATAGGTGTCGCAACTAATGAAAAACTGTTTTTT. Its protein is CASSIGVATNEKLFF.

The gene calls are TRBV7-9 and TRBJ1-6; no firm D call. CDR1 and CDR2 (germline): SEHNR, FQNEAQ (reference sequence). The CDR3 extends over 13 amino acids. Trimming took off 4 bases at V and 9 bases at J, with 10 bases between the two ends. Written as DNA, the CDR3 is TGTGCCAGCAGCTCTCGGGAACTTTCACCCCTCCACTTT. It is translated as CASSSRELSPLHF.

This clone was picked up one time. This chain joins TRBV7-9 and TRBJ1-1; possible D gene TRBD1, 5 bases. V lost 5 bases and J lost 4, with 17 bases in between. CDR1 and CDR2 (germline): SEHNR, FQNEAQ (reference sequence). This CDR3 contains 15 residues. The DNA for the CDR3 is TGTGCCAGCAGCCGCCCCGGTAGGGGAGGCACTGAAGCTTTCTTT. It codes for CASSRPGRGGTEAFF. Using reference TRBV7-9 and TRBJ1-1 for the parts outside the CDR3, the full variable domain is DTGVSQNPRHKITKRGQNVTFRCDPISEHNRLYWYRQTLGQGPEFLTYFQNEAQLEKSRLLSDRFSAERPKGSFSTLEIQRTEQGDSAMYLCASSRPGRGGTEAFFGQGTRLTVV.

This chain connects TRBV6-1 to TRBJ1-3; no clear D gene. The CDR3 contains 17 residues. Looked up from germline, CDR1 is MNHNS and CDR2 is SASEGT. V lost 2 bases and J lost 0, with 14 bases in between. In DNA form, the CDR3 reads TGTGCCAGCAGTGAAAGCGTGGCAGCTCTCTCTGGAAACACCATATATTTT. It yields the protein CASSESVAALSGNTIYF.

The chain joins TRBV2 to TRBJ2-5; 12 bases line up with TRBD2. J was trimmed by 2 bases and V by 6 bases; bases with no gene match: 7. CDR1 is SNHLY, CDR2 FYNNEI, per germline. This CDR3 region has 16 residues. CDR3 sequence reads: CASRLGLAGIQETQYF. The CDR3 DNA is TGTGCCAGCAGACTTGGACTAGCGGGGATTCAAGAGACCCAGTACTTC.

V is TRBV2 and J is TRBJ1-2, with D unclear. This CDR3 has 12 residues. The V and J ends lost 3 bases and 9 bases respectively, with 11 bases between them. Germline assignment: CDR1 SNHLY and CDR2 FYNNEI. The CDR3 DNA reads as TGTGCCAGCAGTGACCGGGTCCGTAGCTACACCTTC. Translation gives CASSDRVRSYTF.